Below are 22 T cell receptor beta chains sequenced from a single sample in a study of Ad26.COV2.S vaccination and SARS-CoV-2 variants (dated by TCRdb to about 2021). To prepare the library, the immunoSEQ multiplex PCR assay was applied. The table comes from immuneACCESS by way of TCRdb, which keeps in-frame sequences with V and J called. Part of the clones is missing from these tables; in studies checked, under half for an unresolved V gene and the rest for unknown reasons. The sample profile shows hundreds of thousands of clones; roughly 85% of them were found once. The ten biggest clones cover around 3% of the sample. The sample's treatment or condition label, decoded: roughly 20 received Ad26.COV2.S at low or high dose, single or two shots; roughly five received placebo; per-sample allocation not given. For vaccine and placebo recipients, the sequenced repertoires came from samples collected on day 63 after the first injection.

The sequences come from peripheral blood, collected in a trial of Ad26.COV2.S vaccine versus placebo. The origin of the receptors is a person between 18 and 65 years old who received the Ad26.COV2.S COVID-19 vaccine or a placebo.

This chain joins TRBV7-8 and TRBJ2-5; 14 bases agree with TRBD2. V dropped 4 bases and J dropped 4; count of bases not matched to a gene: 5. The CDR3 runs to 16 residues. Germline-derived CDR1 and CDR2 are SGHVS and FQNEAQ. The CDR3, as DNA: TGTGCCAGCAGCTCGCGACTAGCGGGGGGGCGAGAGACCCAGTACTTC. Translated, it gives CASSSRLAGGRETQYF.

The chain combines TRBV28 with TRBJ1-5, with D hard to call. V lost 2 bases to trimming and J lost 2 bases, with 7 bases between them. The CDR3 extends over 14 amino acids. The V gene's germline CDR1 is MDHEN and CDR2 SYDVKM. CDR3 nucleotides: TGTGCCAGCAGTTTAGTCAGCCGCAATCAGCCCCAGCATTTT. Translation gives CASSLVSRNQPQHF. Filled out from reference TRBV28 and TRBJ1-5, the complete variable domain reads DVKVTQSSRYLVKRTGEKVFLECVQDMDHENMFWYRQDPGLGLRLIYFSYDVKMKEKGDIPEGYSVSREKKERFSLILESASTNQTSMYLCASSLVSRNQPQHFGDGTRLSIL.

V usage is TRBV29-1 and J usage is TRBJ2-7; TRBD1 agrees at 11 bases. Unmatched junction bases numbered 15, after V lost 7 bases and J lost 7 bases. CDR3 length: 15 residues. Germline V gene lookup returns CDR1 SQVTM and CDR2 ANQGSEA. The CDR3 region is CSALSDRGPREEQYF. The CDR3 nucleotides are TGCAGCGCCCTATCGGACAGGGGGCCCCGGGAGGAGCAGTACTTC.

The chain couples TRBV7-6 to TRBJ2-2, with 14 bases matching TRBD2. Germline lookup yields CDR1 SGHVS and CDR2 FNYEAQ. The V segment lost 5 bases and the J segment 7 bases; nucleotides outside the gene matches: 6. The CDR3 has 16 residues. The CDR3 region is CASSPGLAGVVGELFF. CDR3 bases: TGTGCCAGCAGCCCGGGACTAGCGGGAGTGGTCGGGGAGCTGTTTTTT.

The chain combines TRBV7-2 with TRBJ1-5, with D unresolved. V lost 5 bases to trimming and J lost 0 bases, with 14 bases between them. The CDR3 consists of 16 residues. Germline loops: CDR1 SGHTA, CDR2 FQGNSA. CDR3 DNA: TGTGCCAGCAGCGCCGAAGGAGTGGGTAGCAATCAGCCCCAGCATTTT. Encoded protein: CASSAEGVGSNQPQHF.

The V and J genes are TRBV7-8 and TRBJ2-2; weak D call: TRBD1 (5 bases). Trimming left V 4 bases short and J 6 bases short, with 15 bases between. The CDR3 covers 15 residues. Germline V gene data show CDR1 as SGHVS and CDR2 as FQNEAQ. CDR3 residues: CASSSSRGSPGELFF. The CDR3 coding sequence is TGTGCCAGCAGCTCGTCAAGGGGTAGCCCCGGGGAGCTGTTTTTT.

V and J are TRBV5-5 and TRBJ1-5; D gene unclear. Germline lookup yields CDR1 SGHKS and CDR2 YYEKEE (reference sequence). This CDR3 contains 13 residues. Trimming pared 2 bases from V and 7 bases from J, leaving 10 bases between. CDR3 region: CASSFAGGQPQHF. CDR3 coding DNA: TGTGCCAGCAGCTTCGCGGGTGGGCAGCCCCAGCATTTT. The full variable domain, its missing parts supplied by reference TRBV5-5 and TRBJ1-5, is DAGVTQSPTHLIKTRGQQVTLRCSPISGHKSVSWYQQVLGQGPQFIFQYYEKEERGRGNFPDRFSARQFPNYSSELNVNALLLGDSALYLCASSFAGGQPQHFGDGTRLSIL.

This chain joins TRBV5-4 and TRBJ2-7; 9 bases are a match to TRBD2. The CDR3 loop spans 15 amino acids. Germline CDR1 is SGHNT and CDR2 is YYREEE (reference sequence). The V gene end was trimmed by 0 bases and the J gene end by 3 bases; junction bases not matched to a gene: 4. The CDR3 DNA follows: TGTGCCAGCAGCTTGGGGCGGGAGGGCCTCTACGAGCAGTACTTC. It codes for CASSLGREGLYEQYF.

V gene TRBV12-5 combines with J gene TRBJ2-3, with 9 bases fitting TRBD1. V trimming: 3 bases; J trimming: 2 bases; junction bases outside the gene matches: 6. The CDR3 totals 16 residues. CDR1 and CDR2 from the germline V gene are LGHNT and FRNRAP. DNA for the CDR3: TGTGCTAGTGGTTTAACCGGGACAGGGAACACAGATACGCAGTATTTT. This codes for CASGLTGTGNTDTQYF. Based on the CDR3 plus reference TRBV12-5 and TRBJ2-3, the full variable domain is DARVTQTPRHKVTEMGQEVTMRCQPILGHNTVFWYRQTMMQGLELLAYFRNRAPLDDSGMPKDRFSAEMPDATLATLKIQPSEPRDSAVYFCASGLTGTGNTDTQYFGPGTRLTVL.

This clone was seen only a few times. V and J are TRBV6-4 and TRBJ1-1; perhaps TRBD1 as D (6 bases). Trimming stripped 5 bases from V and 5 bases from J, with 12 bases between. The CDR3 has 13 amino acids. CDR1 and CDR2 from the germline V gene are MRHNA and SNTAGT. This CDR3 is CASSFSGETEAFF. The CDR3 DNA reads TGTGCCAGCAGTTTCTCAGGGGAGACTGAAGCTTTCTTT.

The chain has TRBV24-1 and TRBJ1-2, with 7 bases aligning to TRBD1. The CDR3 loop spans 16 amino acids. Germline values: CDR1 KGHDR, CDR2 SFDVKD. V shed 4 bases and J 1 base; nucleotides not matched to a gene: 8. Here the CDR3 reads CATSDQIDRVNYGYTF. Written as DNA, the CDR3 is TGTGCCACCAGTGACCAAATCGACAGGGTTAACTATGGCTACACCTTC.

In its sample, this clone was seen once. CDR3: CASSQEGRGSNPDTQYF. The DNA of the CDR3 is TGTGCCAGCAGCCAAGAGGGGCGTGGTAGTAACCCAGATACGCAGTATTTT. This chain joins TRBV3-1 (or the pseudogene TRBV3-2) and TRBJ2-3; D is perhaps TRBD1 (5 bases). Trimming cost V 0 bases and J 4 bases, with 17 bases left between them. Germline V gives CDR1 LGHDT, CDR2 YNNKEL (reference sequence). This CDR3 comprises 17 residues.

The chain combines TRBV12-3 or TRBV12-4 with TRBJ2-1; possibly TRBD1 for D (6 bases). Between the trimmed V and J ends, which lost 4 bases and 7 bases, there was a span of 8 bases. CDR3 size: 12 residues. The CDR3, as DNA: TGTGCCAGCAGTTACAGGGATAATGAGCAGTTCTTC. It codes for CASSYRDNEQFF.

This clone was detected once. The gene calls are TRBV4-3 and TRBJ2-1; the D gene is possibly TRBD2 (6 bases). The CDR3 is 12 residues long. From germline, CDR1 is LGHNA and CDR2 YSLEER. V was shortened by 4 bases and J by 7 bases, with 8 bases between the two germline ends. CDR3 bases: TGCGCCAGCAGCCCGACTAGGAATGAGCAGTTCTTC. Residues: CASSPTRNEQFF.

The chain has TRBV25-1 and TRBJ2-7, with TRBD2 identical over 9 bases. Germline-derived CDR1 and CDR2 are MGHDK and SYGVNS. V was clipped by 6 bases and J by 4 bases; unmatched bases: 4. The CDR3 is 13 amino acids. The DNA for the CDR3 is TGTGCCAGCAGGTTTAGCGGGAGTTACGAGCAGTACTTC. Its translation is CASRFSGSYEQYF.

The CDR3 here is CASSQARTSQETQYF. The DNA of the CDR3 is TGCGCCAGCAGCCAAGCCCGGACTAGCCAAGAGACCCAGTACTTC. The rearrangement uses TRBV4-3 and TRBJ2-5, with 7 bases aligning to TRBD2. The CDR3 spans 15 residues. V trimming: 1 base; J trimming: 1 base; junction bases outside the gene matches: 3. In germline, CDR1 is LGHNA, CDR2 YSLEER.

V and J are TRBV2 and TRBJ1-4; no reliable D call. Germline V lookup: CDR1 SNHLY, CDR2 FYNNEI. This CDR3 comprises 13 residues. Trimming left V 6 bases short and J 7 bases short, with 12 bases between. The CDR3 sequence is CASRGGGGEKLFF. The DNA for the CDR3 is TGTGCCAGCAGGGGTGGAGGAGGTGAAAAACTGTTTTTT.

The chain is built from TRBV4-1 and TRBJ1-3; 7 nucleotides line up with TRBD1. From germline, CDR1 is MGHRA and CDR2 YSYEKL. V was clipped by 1 base and J by 0 bases; unmatched bases: 15. The CDR3 has 20 residues. The CDR3 DNA reads TGCGCCAGCAGCCAAGTTTTGACAGGGCCCAATCCCTTCTCTGGAAACACCATATATTTT. Encoded protein: CASSQVLTGPNPFSGNTIYF.

This chain joins TRBV9 and TRBJ2-3, with TRBD2 matching over 7 bases. The CDR3 length is 16 residues. Germline values: CDR1 SGDLS, CDR2 YYNGEE. Losses at the gene ends were 3 bases for V and 2 bases for J; bases not matched to a gene: 9. CDR3 in amino acids: CASSATGGRFTDTQYF. DNA for the CDR3: TGTGCCAGCAGCGCTACCGGCGGGAGATTCACAGATACGCAGTATTTT. The full variable domain, its missing parts supplied by reference TRBV9 and TRBJ2-3, is DSGVTQTPKHLITATGQRVTLRCSPRSGDLSVYWYQQSLDQGLQFLIQYYNGEERAKGNILERFSAQQFPDLHSELNLSSLELGDSALYFCASSATGGRFTDTQYFGPGTRLTVL.

The chain couples TRBV7-9 to TRBJ2-7; 7 positions match TRBD2. The CDR3 is 13 residues long. The germline CDR1 and CDR2 sequences are SEHNR and FQNEAQ (reference sequence). V was clipped by 7 bases and J by 2 bases; unmatched bases: 5. The CDR3 protein is CASTLAATYEQYF. DNA for the CDR3: TGTGCCAGCACGCTAGCGGCGACCTACGAGCAGTACTTC.

A single count supports this clone. The chain is built from TRBV5-1 and TRBJ1-6; D is unclear. The V end was cut by 4 bases, the J end by 0 bases, with 11 bases between. Germline CDR1 SGHRS, CDR2 YFSETQ. The length of the CDR3 is 16 residues. The CDR3 nucleotides read TGCGCCAGCAGCGAGACAAGGAGCTCCTATAATTCACCCCTCCACTTT. This encodes CASSETRSSYNSPLHF.

The chain joins TRBV5-4 to TRBJ2-5; a weak D match, TRBD1 (6 bases). The CDR3 covers 14 residues. Trimming took off 4 bases at V and 2 bases at J, with 12 bases between the two ends. Per germline, CDR1 SGHNT and CDR2 YYREEE (reference sequence). The DNA of the CDR3 is TGTGCCAGCAGCCCTACAGGGATGCAAGAGACCCAGTACTTC. It translates to CASSPTGMQETQYF.